The clone carrying this TCR beta chain was detected a few times. Its antigen is unknown. The data were obtained in a study of T cell responses to AZD1222 COVID-19 vaccine. Study-wide points: Just a handful of AZD1222 recipients were seropositive at baseline.

The table came from immunoSEQ multiplex PCR; TCRdb's copy has only in-frame clones and leaves some out. This table holds tens of thousands of clones, 80% to 90% found once. Germline CDR1 and CDR2: MGHRA and YSYEKL. The CDR3 contains 14 residues. The ends were cut back, 0 bases at V and 8 bases at J, with 13 bases in the middle. The receptor's source is an adult in good health. The chain combines TRBV4-1 with TRBJ1-2; a weak D match, TRBD1 (5 bases). Sequenced material: peripheral blood, taken on day 0 of AZD1222 vaccination. CDR3 sequence reads: CASSQDRGVSGYTF. The CDR3 coding sequence is TGCGCCAGCAGCCAAGATCGAGGGGTTTCCGGCTACACCTTC.